Below are 25 T cell receptor beta chains sequenced from a single sample in a study of cytomegalovirus exposure and HLA in healthy donors. The PCR ran on 60 Vbeta and 13 Jbeta primers. Here immunoSEQ multiplex PCR was the method, and the copy in TCRdb shows in-frame clones only, minus some. The sample contains 130,000 or so clones, more than 70% of which appear only once. Sequencing used PBMCs. All receptors come from a woman aged 55-75 years in good health and CMV-seronegative.

V and J are TRBV7-9 and TRBJ1-2; D may be TRBD1 (6 bases). The germline V gene has CDR1 SEHNR and CDR2 FQNEAQ (reference sequence). CDR3 length: 15 residues. V dropped 2 bases and J dropped 5 bases, with 15 bases sitting between them. CDR3 bases: TGTGCCAGCAGCTTATCACCGCAGGGGCTTTATGGCTACACCTTC. Residues: CASSLSPQGLYGYTF.

In this sample, this clone turned up a few times. The chain couples TRBV28 to TRBJ1-2, with unresolved D. V was cut by 2 bases and J by 4 bases, with 14 bases left in between. The CDR3 runs to 15 residues. Germline lookup yields CDR1 MDHEN and CDR2 SYDVKM. DNA for the CDR3: TGTGCCAGCAGTTTACGGCGGAATATGCTCTATGGCTACACCTTC. Protein sequence: CASSLRRNMLYGYTF.

This clone was seen just once. The chain links TRBV28 to TRBJ2-5; 7 positions agree with TRBD2. This CDR3 region has 16 residues. Unmatched junction bases numbered 12, after V lost 3 bases and J lost 5 bases. Looked up from germline, CDR1 is MDHEN and CDR2 is SYDVKM. The CDR3 DNA is TGTGCCAGCAGTTTTGGCGGGAGACCTACCAGGGAGACCCAGTACTTC. Translated, it gives CASSFGGRPTRETQYF.

This chain links TRBV6-5 with TRBJ2-3; D perhaps matches TRBD2 (5 bases). CDR3 length equals 12 residues. CDR1 MNHEY and CDR2 SVGAGI come from the germline V gene. V lost 2 bases, J lost 6 bases, and 6 bases lay in between. The CDR3 loop is CASSYRGDTQYF. CDR3 sequence (DNA): TGTGCCAGCAGTTACAGAGGGGATACGCAGTATTTT.

The chain is built from TRBV19 and TRBJ2-4; 9 positions match TRBD2. With 3 bases clipped from V and 0 bases from J, the junction kept 6 bases outside the gene matches. The CDR3 is 17 residues long. CDR1 is LNHDA and CDR2 is SQIVND in the germline V gene (reference sequence). The CDR3 coding sequence is TGTGCCAGTAGTATGGGCGGGGGGGGACAAGCCAAAAACATTCAGTACTTC. Translating gives CASSMGGGGQAKNIQYF.

The chain recombines TRBV5-1 with TRBJ1-1, with a tentative D call TRBD1 (6 bases). Trimming shortened V by 5 bases and J by 6 bases, and 17 bases separated the two germline ends. CDR3 size: 14 residues. Germline CDR1 is SGHRS and CDR2 is YFSETQ. Here the CDR3 reads CASRLQGGGPEAFF. Written as DNA, the CDR3 is TGCGCCAGCAGGTTACAGGGTGGTGGCCCTGAAGCTTTCTTT.

The chain is built from TRBV7-9 and TRBJ2-7; 7 nucleotides match TRBD1. The CDR3 sequence is 14 residues long. V lost 5 bases to trimming and J lost 3 bases; unmatched junction nucleotides: 7. Germline V gives CDR1 SEHNR, CDR2 FQNEAQ (reference sequence). CDR3 DNA: TGTGCCAGCAGCCCAGGGGGTTGGGACTACGAGCAGTACTTC. Translated: CASSPGGWDYEQYF. The whole variable domain, filled in from reference TRBV7-9 and TRBJ2-7, reads DTGVSQNPRHKITKRGQNVTFRCDPISEHNRLYWYRQTLGQGPEFLTYFQNEAQLEKSRLLSDRFSAERPKGSFSTLEIQRTEQGDSAMYLCASSPGGWDYEQYFGPGTRLTVT.

The CDR3 DNA reads as TGTGCCAGCAGCGGGGAGCGATCCCACTATGGCTACACCTTC. Its protein is CASSGERSHYGYTF. J is TRBJ1-2 and V is TRBV9; no firm D call. The germline V gene has CDR1 SGDLS and CDR2 YYNGEE. The CDR3 runs to 14 residues. With 3 bases removed from V and 3 bases from J, the gap between germline ends came to 12 bases.

This sequence joins TRBV21-1 and TRBJ2-1; no check of the table's D call, TRBD2, against the DNA was made. TRBV21-1 is shown as a pseudogene. This CDR3 comprises 15 residues. Here the CDR3 DNA reads TGTGCCAGCAGCAGTCCGGGACTAGATTACAATGAGCAGTTCTTC. It translates to CASSSPGLDYNEQFF.

The genes are TRBV6-1 and TRBJ1-6; 7 nucleotides agree with TRBD1. V shed 6 bases and J 16 bases; nucleotides not matched to a gene: 9. The germline gives CDR1 MNHNS, CDR2 SASEGT. The CDR3 spans 12 residues. This chain's CDR3 is CASSHSGTALHF. CDR3 DNA sequence: TGTGCCAGCAGCCACTCCGGGACAGCGCTCCACTTT.

The chain joins TRBV19 to TRBJ2-3, with 9 positions matching TRBD2. This CDR3 is built from 17 residues. Germline CDR1 reads LNHDA; CDR2 reads SQIVND (reference sequence). V lost 1 base to trimming and J lost 0 bases; unmatched junction nucleotides: 5. CDR3 sequence: CASSIVRLAASTDTQYF. DNA of the CDR3: TGTGCCAGTAGTATAGTAAGACTAGCGGCTAGCACAGATACGCAGTATTTT.

The DNA of the CDR3 is TGTGCCTGGAGTAGAGACAGGTGGGATGGCTATGGCTACACCTTC. The encoded protein is CAWSRDRWDGYGYTF. This chain links TRBV30 with TRBJ1-2, with a tentative D call TRBD1 (6 bases). Trimming pared 2 bases from V and 4 bases from J, leaving 17 bases between. The CDR3 length is 15 residues. The V gene's germline CDR1 is GTSNPN and CDR2 SVGIG (reference sequence).

In nucleotides, the CDR3 is TGTGCCAGCAGGGGACAGGAACAAAACTATGGCTACACCTTC. It yields the protein CASRGQEQNYGYTF. The chain is built from TRBV27 and TRBJ1-2; 8 nucleotides line up with TRBD1. CDR1 and CDR2 from the germline V gene are MNHEY and SMNVEV (reference sequence). The CDR3 is made up of 14 amino acids. V gave up 6 bases and J gave up 2 bases; unmatched junction bases: 5.

The V call is TRBV29-1, the J call TRBJ1-4; TRBD1 might be the D (5 bases). This CDR3 is built from 12 residues. CDR1 SQVTM and CDR2 ANQGSEA come from the germline V gene. V gave up 7 bases and J gave up 6 bases, with 12 bases separating them. This CDR3 is CSARVLDEKLFF. CDR3 DNA: TGCAGCGCCAGGGTACTTGATGAAAAACTGTTTTTT.

The genes are TRBV18 and TRBJ1-4, with D possibly TRBD1 on 6 matching bases. Germline loops: CDR1 KGHSH, CDR2 LQKENI. The V end lost 0 bases, the J end lost 7 bases, and 18 bases lay between the germline ends. The CDR3 spans 17 residues. The CDR3 sequence: CASSPPYRAVNSEKLFF. As DNA, the CDR3 is TGTGCCAGCTCACCACCGTACAGGGCGGTTAATAGTGAAAAACTGTTTTTT.

V is TRBV19 and J is TRBJ2-7, with 10 bases aligning to TRBD1. J was trimmed by 2 bases and V by 5 bases; bases with no gene match: 6. Germline CDR1 is LNHDA and CDR2 is SQIVND (reference sequence). This CDR3 comprises 15 residues. CDR3 in amino acids: CASSSPGTGAYEQYF. In DNA form, the CDR3 reads TGTGCCAGTAGTTCTCCAGGGACAGGGGCCTACGAGCAGTACTTC.

V usage is TRBV5-1 and J usage is TRBJ1-1, with D uncertain. Per the germline V gene, CDR1 is SGHRS and CDR2 is YFSETQ. The V end lost 4 bases, the J end lost 1 base, and 14 bases lay between the germline ends. There are 15 residues in the CDR3. CDR3 loop: CASSLGRGSNTEAFF. The CDR3 coding sequence is TGCGCCAGCAGCCTAGGTCGTGGGTCGAACACTGAAGCTTTCTTT.

CDR3 sequence: CASSVLAGSTYEQYF. CDR3 nucleotide sequence: TGTGCCAGCAGCGTACTAGCGGGAAGCACCTACGAGCAGTACTTC. This chain links TRBV5-4 with TRBJ2-7; TRBD2 matches 10 bases. Germline loops: CDR1 SGHNT, CDR2 YYREEE (reference sequence). The length of the CDR3 is 15 residues. Trimming cost V 4 bases and J 2 bases; bases outside gene matches: 6. The full variable domain, with the rest looked up from reference TRBV5-4 and TRBJ2-7, is ETGVTQSPTHLIKTRGQQVTLRCSSQSGHNTVSWYQQALGQGPQFIFQYYREEENGRGNFPPRFSGLQFPNYSSELNVNALELDDSALYLCASSVLAGSTYEQYFGPGTRLTVT.

This clone has only one observation. This chain uses TRBV19 with TRBJ2-4, with 10 bases that match TRBD1. The germline gives CDR1 LNHDA, CDR2 SQIVND (reference sequence). The ends lost 4 bases at V and 3 bases at J; junction bases unmatched: 15. The CDR3 is made up of 19 amino acids. The CDR3 loop reads CASSRPQRPGTGDKNIQYF. The CDR3 region has the DNA TGTGCCAGTAGTAGGCCCCAACGCCCCGGGACAGGGGACAAAAACATTCAGTACTTC.

There are a few counts of this clone. CDR3 protein: CASSFGGANDEQYF. The DNA of the CDR3 is TGTGCCAGCAGTTTTGGGGGGGCAAACGACGAGCAGTACTTC. This rearrangement joins TRBV27 to TRBJ2-7, with TRBD2 as a possible D gene (7 bases). Germline V gene data show CDR1 as MNHEY and CDR2 as SMNVEV (reference sequence). This CDR3 is built from 14 residues. V shed 3 bases and J shed 5 bases, with 14 bases lying between them.

To note about this clone: It is unclear where the CDR3 begins or ends on the DNA, so no DNA is shown, and the CDR3 is as TCRdb lists it. The chain combines TRBV6-5 with TRBJ2-7; the DNA was not compared with TRBD1, the D call given in the table. The CDR3 spans 14 residues, counting both ends. CDR1 MNHEY and CDR2 SVGAGI come from the germline V gene. The CDR3 protein is CASTVGEGSGGLYF.

CDR3 in DNA: TGCGCCAGCAGCTTGCCCCGACTAACCCTAACATACAATGAGCAGTTCTTC. This codes for CASSLPRLTLTYNEQFF. This chain connects TRBV5-1 to TRBJ2-1; the D gene is possibly TRBD2 (5 bases). The germline V gene encodes CDR1 SGHRS and CDR2 YFSETQ. CDR3 length: 17 residues. Trimming took off 1 base at V and 4 bases at J, with 18 bases between the two ends. Supplemented by reference TRBV5-1 and TRBJ2-1, the full variable domain reads KAGVTQTPRYLIKTRGQQVTLSCSPISGHRSVSWYQQTPGQGLQFLFEYFSETQRNKGNFPGRFSGRQFSNSRSEMNVSTLELGDSALYLCASSLPRLTLTYNEQFFGPGTRLTVL.

This clone appeared once. The chain is built from TRBV4-1 and TRBJ2-4, with 9 bases matching TRBD1. Germline loops: CDR1 MGHRA, CDR2 YSYEKL. The CDR3 loop spans 17 amino acids. J gave up 6 bases and V 1 base, and 10 bases lay outside the gene matches. The CDR3 DNA is TGCGCCAGCAGCCAAGGTAGAGAGGGACAGGGTAGAAACATTCAGTACTTC. Protein product: CASSQGREGQGRNIQYF.

The chain has TRBV15 and TRBJ2-3; TRBD2 matches 10 bases. V dropped 1 base and J dropped 3; count of bases not matched to a gene: 7. CDR1 and CDR2 (germline): LNHNV, YYDKDF (reference sequence). This CDR3 is built from 17 residues. The DNA for the CDR3 is TGTGCCACCAGCAGAGCCGCCGGGACTAGCGTGACAGATACGCAGTATTTT. This encodes CATSRAAGTSVTDTQYF.

The chain links TRBV25-1 to TRBJ2-5; TRBD1 aligns across 8 bases. Germline-derived CDR1 and CDR2 are MGHDK and SYGVNS. There are 16 residues in the CDR3. The V gene end was trimmed by 2 bases and the J gene end by 2 bases; junction bases not matched to a gene: 7. CDR3 loop: CASSEHRGDWQETQYF. The CDR3, as DNA: TGTGCCAGCAGTGAACACAGGGGGGATTGGCAAGAGACCCAGTACTTC.